The 17 T cell receptor beta chains below come from one sample, sequenced in a study of T cell responses to AZD1222 COVID-19 vaccine. This table comes from immunoSEQ multiplex PCR, and its TCRdb copy is limited to in-frame clones, with some not included. In the table there are 95,000 to 150,000 clones, approximately 88% of which are singletons. The sequences come from peripheral blood, collected on day 0 of AZD1222 vaccination. These receptors all stem from an adult in good health.

The rearrangement uses TRBV19 and TRBJ1-6, with 7 bases fitting TRBD1. V lost 5 bases and J lost 3; bases outside the gene matches: 4. The germline V gene encodes CDR1 LNHDA and CDR2 SQIVND (reference sequence). The CDR3 runs to 15 residues. CDR3 protein: CASSETGNYNSPLHF. CDR3 in DNA: TGTGCCAGTAGTGAGACAGGGAACTATAATTCACCCCTCCACTTT.

The chain combines TRBV4-1 with TRBJ2-7, with D tentatively TRBD1 (6 bases). Germline CDR1 and CDR2: MGHRA and YSYEKL. This CDR3 contains 16 residues. The V and J ends lost 3 bases and 0 bases respectively, with 15 bases between them. CDR3 residues: CASSHTIGTFSYEQYF. The CDR3 DNA sequence: TGCGCCAGCAGCCATACCATCGGGACATTCTCCTACGAGCAGTACTTC.

The table lists this clone with a count of one. The rearrangement uses TRBV7-9 and TRBJ2-3; D is tentatively TRBD1 or TRBD2 (5 bases each). Trimming removed 8 bases from V and 0 bases from J, with 18 bases in between. This CDR3 spans 16 amino acids. Germline V CDR1 and CDR2: SEHNR, FQNEAQ (reference sequence). The CDR3 DNA sequence: TGTGCCAGCTCATTGAACCGGGACGTAAGCACAGATACGCAGTATTTT. It encodes CASSLNRDVSTDTQYF.

V gene TRBV2 combines with J gene TRBJ1-1; TRBD1 agrees at 9 bases. The CDR3 consists of 14 residues. CDR1 is SNHLY, CDR2 FYNNEI, per germline. V was clipped by 3 bases and J by 4 bases; unmatched bases: 3. DNA for the CDR3: TGTGCCAGCAGTGACGGGACAGGGAGCACTGAAGCTTTCTTT. This sequence encodes CASSDGTGSTEAFF.

This chain links TRBV6-5 with TRBJ1-5; unclear D gene. The CDR3 consists of 14 residues. Germline CDR1 and CDR2: MNHEY and SVGAGI. V was pared by 7 bases and J by 6 bases, with 16 bases between. The CDR3 nucleotides read TGTGCCAGCAATTTGGGCGGAGTGTTTCAGCCCCAGCATTTT. This sequence encodes CASNLGGVFQPQHF.

The chain is built from TRBV29-1 and TRBJ1-1; TRBD1 might be the D (5 bases). The CDR3 is made up of 11 amino acids. Germline-derived CDR1 and CDR2 are SQVTM and ANQGSEA. CDR3 residues: CSLAGDTEAFF. In DNA, the CDR3 is TGCAGTCTCGCGGGGGACACTGAAGCTTTCTTT.

The chain joins TRBV7-2 to TRBJ1-1, with D possibly being TRBD1 (6 bases). Germline V CDR1 and CDR2: SGHTA, FQGNSA. The CDR3 spans 13 residues. Trimming removed 6 bases at V and 11 bases at J, with 19 bases between. This CDR3 is CASRKGGDREAFF. The CDR3 bases are TGTGCCAGCAGGAAGGGGGGGGATCGTGAGGCTTTCTTT.

The chain carries TRBV19 and TRBJ1-6; a possible D gene is TRBD1 (5 bases). The CDR3 is 14 residues long. Germline CDR1 is LNHDA and CDR2 is SQIVND (reference sequence). V was shortened by 7 bases and J by 2 bases, with 9 bases between the two germline ends. The CDR3 reads CASKEGPYNSPLHF. CDR3 sequence (DNA): TGTGCCAGTAAGGAGGGGCCCTATAATTCACCCCTCCACTTT.

The chain employs TRBV27 and TRBJ1-1; 9 bases agree with TRBD1. This CDR3 comprises 13 residues. V dropped 5 bases and J dropped 4; count of bases not matched to a gene: 2. The germline V gene has CDR1 MNHEY and CDR2 SMNVEV (reference sequence). The CDR3 DNA reads TGTGCCAGCAGTGACAGGGGGTCCACTGAAGCTTTCTTT. It specifies CASSDRGSTEAFF.

The rearrangement links TRBV4-3 to TRBJ1-1; tentatively, D is TRBD1 (5 bases). Deletions cut 1 base from V and 1 base from J, with 10 bases between. The CDR3 runs 15 residues. Germline CDR1 is LGHNA and CDR2 is YSLEER. CDR3 nucleotides: TGCGCCAGCAGCCAAGCAGGGACCGCGAACACTGAAGCTTTCTTT. Amino acids: CASSQAGTANTEAFF.

The gene calls are TRBV18 and TRBJ2-1; D unclear. Germline CDR1 is KGHSH and CDR2 is LQKENI. V was pared by 3 bases and J by 2 bases, with 17 bases between. The CDR3 is 17 amino acids. CDR3 nucleotides: TGTGCCAGCTCACCCCCTATGCGGAGAAAAACCTACAATGAGCAGTTCTTC. It specifies CASSPPMRRKTYNEQFF.

For this clone: Other DNA sequences in this sample translate to the same CDR3. This chain joins TRBV5-5 and TRBJ1-1, with D perhaps TRBD1 (6 bases). The V end was cut by 1 base, the J end by 3 bases, with 7 bases between. Germline V gene sequence: CDR1 SGHKS, CDR2 YYEKEE (reference sequence). The CDR3 length is 13 residues. The CDR3 bases are TGTGCCAGCAGCTTGCAGGGGTACACTGAAGCTTTCTTT. This gives the protein CASSLQGYTEAFF.

V usage is TRBV23-1 and J usage is TRBJ2-5, with 11 bases matching TRBD2. TRBV23-1 is reported as an ORF; its role is uncertain. This CDR3 has 17 residues. V shed 0 bases, J shed 1 base, and the junction held 4 bases outside the gene matches. CDR3 in amino acids: CASSQSVTSGIQETQYF. The CDR3, as DNA: TGCGCCAGCAGTCAATCTGTGACTAGCGGGATCCAAGAGACCCAGTACTTC.

The chain combines TRBV27 with TRBJ2-7; D possibly corresponds to TRBD1 (5 bases). V dropped 8 bases and J dropped 2 bases, with 10 bases sitting between them. Germline V lookup: CDR1 MNHEY, CDR2 SMNVEV (reference sequence). This CDR3 is built from 12 residues. The CDR3 region has the DNA TGTGCCAGCCAGGGAACAACCTACGAGCAGTACTTC. Translated: CASQGTTYEQYF.

The V and J genes are TRBV5-5 and TRBJ2-7, with TRBD1 as a possible D gene (6 bases). CDR3 length equals 14 residues. Looked up from germline, CDR1 is SGHKS and CDR2 is YYEKEE (reference sequence). Trimming shortened V by 1 base and J by 0 bases, and 8 bases separated the two germline ends. The CDR3 loop reads CASSLQGNSYEQYF. Written as DNA, the CDR3 is TGTGCCAGCAGCTTGCAGGGGAACTCCTACGAGCAGTACTTC.

The chain links TRBV28 to TRBJ1-1, with D unresolved. CDR3 length: 13 amino acids. V was cut by 6 bases and J by 1 base, with 9 bases left in between. CDR1 MDHEN and CDR2 SYDVKM come from the germline V gene. The CDR3 region has the DNA TGTGCCAGCAGGTCTTACCCGAACACTGAAGCTTTCTTT. Translating it yields CASRSYPNTEAFF.

The chain links TRBV7-9 to TRBJ1-1; D ambiguous. With 2 bases removed from V and 1 base from J, the gap between germline ends came to 5 bases. The CDR3 extends over 13 amino acids. CDR1 and CDR2 from the germline V gene are SEHNR and FQNEAQ (reference sequence). The CDR3 region is CASSLWQNTEAFF. The CDR3 DNA is TGTGCCAGCAGCTTATGGCAGAACACTGAAGCTTTCTTT.